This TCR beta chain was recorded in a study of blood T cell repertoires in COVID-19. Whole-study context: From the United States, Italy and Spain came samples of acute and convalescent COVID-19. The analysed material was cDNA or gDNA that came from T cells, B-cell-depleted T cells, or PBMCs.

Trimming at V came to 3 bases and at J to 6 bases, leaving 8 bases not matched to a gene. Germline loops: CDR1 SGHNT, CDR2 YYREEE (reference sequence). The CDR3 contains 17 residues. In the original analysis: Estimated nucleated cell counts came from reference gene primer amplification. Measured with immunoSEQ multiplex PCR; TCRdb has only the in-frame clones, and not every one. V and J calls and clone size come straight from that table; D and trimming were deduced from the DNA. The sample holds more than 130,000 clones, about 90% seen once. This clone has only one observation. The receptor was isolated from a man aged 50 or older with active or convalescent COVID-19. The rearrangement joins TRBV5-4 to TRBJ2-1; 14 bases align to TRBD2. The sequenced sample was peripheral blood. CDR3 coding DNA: TGTGCCAGCAGCTATAAGCCGGGACTAGCGGGAGCCAATGAGCAGTTCTTC. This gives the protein CASSYKPGLAGANEQFF.